This T cell receptor (beta chain) stems from a study of CD8 T cells in Susac syndrome (dated by TCRdb to between 2018 and 2021). For the study in its entirety: The study used repertoire sequencing to test whether antigen drove CD8+ T cell activation and differentiation in Susac syndrome. The study compared CD8+ T cell repertoire clonality among 12 healthy donors, about 14 Susac syndrome patients and 15 or so multiple sclerosis patients. Broader findings and caveats from the paper: The TCR sequencing and HLA analysis was acknowledged to have included a relatively small number of individuals.

Via the germline V gene, CDR1 is SGHVS and CDR2 FNYEAQ. There are 13 amino acids in the CDR3, from cysteine to phenylalanine inclusive. The retained sequence is limited to the CDR3, 39 bases, with the frame set at the first base. V is reduced by 1 base and J by 8 bases, leaving a spacing of 11 bases between them. RNA was extracted using the RNeasy kit, and about 0.5 to 1 ug of the RNA was reverse transcribed with random hexamers. The immunoSEQ multiplex PCR assay, which covers 54 Vbeta and 13 Jbeta segments, was used to amplify TCR beta CDR3 regions. To correct PCR amplification bias, a synthetic template baseline was used for both primer optimization and computational correction. Under the source paper's analysis protocol: Only productive sequences were kept, with reads annotated to V, D and J genes according to IMGT and analyzed in immunoSEQ Analyzer. Clonality was computed as one minus Shannon entropy normalized by log2 of the number of productive unique sequences. Public and private clones were assessed among the 100 most prevalent clones of each patient and control. Susac-specific clones were defined as absent from healthy and MS cohorts, 850 to 1,300 published viral clones and other ImmuneACCESS disease sequences. TCRdb reworked the public reads: Q25 trimming with fastp, MiXCR clone assembly, productive beta chains retained. CDR3 protein sequences are deduplicated, and each keeps its most common genes and DNA. The V and J calls shown here were made by TCRdb, not taken from the authors' results. The sample has tens of thousands of distinct CDR3 sequences on record, roughly 90% of them singletons. Jointly, the top ten make up 0.5% to 0.6% of the sample.

Remarks on this clonotype: Its antigen remains undetermined. No base quality information exists; no much larger clone differs at one position.

Peripheral blood CD8+ and CD4+ T cells from healthy donors, Susac syndrome patients and multiple sclerosis patients were profiled by high-throughput TCR beta sequencing. Multiple sclerosis controls were treatment-naive patients with stable or active relapsing-remitting disease fulfilling revised McDonald criteria. Bulk CD8+ and CD4+ T cells were purified by magnetic negative isolation, while CD8+ TEMRA cells were enriched using FACS. Blood was drawn into EDTA tubes, processed within 24 hours, and PBMCs were isolated by density gradient centrifugation. PBMCs intended for TCR sequencing were cryopreserved in liquid nitrogen and were subsequently thawed in a 37 degrees C water bath. A purity of at least 90% was achieved for sorted or isolated CD4+, CD8+ and CD8+ TEMRA cells.

The sample consisted of CD8+ T cells from PBMCs. The chain uses TRBV7-6 and TRBJ1-1, with the D gene call left open. The receptor was isolated from a human donor with multiple sclerosis. The sequenced DNA is TGTGCCAGCAGCTTAGGGTCTACTCCAGAAGCTTTCTTT. It translates as CASSLGSTPEAFF.